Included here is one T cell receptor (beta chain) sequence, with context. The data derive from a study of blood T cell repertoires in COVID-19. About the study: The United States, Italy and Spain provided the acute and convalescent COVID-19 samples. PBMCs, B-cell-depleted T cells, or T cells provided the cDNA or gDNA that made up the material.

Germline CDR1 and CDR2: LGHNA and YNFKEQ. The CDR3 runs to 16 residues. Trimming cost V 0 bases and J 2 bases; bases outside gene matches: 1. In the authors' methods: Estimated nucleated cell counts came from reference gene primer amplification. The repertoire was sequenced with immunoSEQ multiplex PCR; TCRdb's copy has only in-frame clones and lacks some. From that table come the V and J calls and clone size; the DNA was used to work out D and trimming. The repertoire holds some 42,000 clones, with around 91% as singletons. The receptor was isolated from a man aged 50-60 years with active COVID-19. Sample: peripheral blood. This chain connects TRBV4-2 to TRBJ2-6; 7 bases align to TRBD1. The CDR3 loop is CASSQDRGTGANVLTF. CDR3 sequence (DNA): TGTGCCAGCAGCCAAGACAGGGGGACTGGGGCCAACGTCCTGACTTTC.